This T cell receptor beta chain was identified during a study of CD8 T cells in ankylosing spondylitis. Study-wide points: Disease-linked clones were CD8+ and relatively rare in peripheral blood. Made up of about eight highly homologous variants, a TCR beta motif appeared characteristic of ankylosing spondylitis blood. Within matched ankylosing spondylitis synovial fluid, disease-linked clones were reportedly significantly enriched.

The CDR3 has 14 amino acids. The V end was cut by 6 bases, the J end by 7 bases, with 13 bases between. Germline CDR1 is MNHNS and CDR2 is SASEGT. With regard to this clonotype: Its antigen is still unknown.

Construction of TCR beta libraries was performed using quantitative 5'-RACE with molecular barcodes. MiXCR, run by TCRdb on the 5' RACE reads, gives a single entry per CDR3 protein. The sample holds about 130,000 distinct CDR3 sequences, about a sixth seen once. This rearrangement joins TRBV6-1 to TRBJ1-6, with D uncertain. The clonotype was recovered from a male donor with ankylosing spondylitis. The sequenced sample was blood, either unsorted or a sorted T cell fraction (not recorded which). CDR3 sequence: CASRPLGPNSPLHF. The CDR3 DNA sequence: TGTGCCAGCAGACCCCTCGGTCCCAATTCACCCCTCCACTTT.